The 12 T cell receptor beta chains below were found in one sample sequenced in a study of blood T cells in healthy people across ages. A second PCR of roughly 7 to 11 cycles used a sample-barcoded 5' primer and a J-beta primer mix. Using its own MiXCR run on the 5' RACE reads, TCRdb lists one record per CDR3 protein. The sample has fewer than 900,000 distinct CDR3 sequences, roughly two fifths seen once; the top ten hold 20%. Sample: blood. The receptors come from a woman aged 55-69 years in good health.

The CDR3 loop is CASSPPTSGRASYNEQYF. CDR3 bases: TGTGCCAGCAGCCCCCCGACTAGCGGGAGGGCCTCCTACAATGAGCAGTACTTC. The genes are TRBV4-2 and TRBJ2-1, with 14 bases lining up with TRBD2. The closer fit of TRBJ2-7 to the DNA end suggests the J call may be wrong. The CDR3 loop spans 18 amino acids. Germline CDR1 is LGHNA and CDR2 is YNFKEQ.

This clonotype was observed a handful of times. V usage is TRBV6-2 or TRBV6-3 and J usage is TRBJ2-3; tentative D call: TRBD2 (5 bases). Trimming took off 2 bases at V and 2 bases at J, with 20 bases between the two ends. The CDR3 extends over 18 amino acids. The V gene's germline CDR1 is MNHEY and CDR2 SVGEGT. CDR3 bases: TGTGCCAGCAGTTACCGGACTTCCCACTTGGCTTCCACAGATACGCAGTATTTT. This gives the protein CASSYRTSHLASTDTQYF.

A few counts support this clonotype. The chain carries TRBV20-1 and TRBJ2-3; D assignment may be TRBD1 or TRBD2 (5 bases each). Trimming removed 0 bases from V and 2 bases from J, with 12 bases in between. CDR1 and CDR2 (germline): DFQATT, SNEGSKA (reference sequence). The CDR3 consists of 15 residues. CDR3 DNA sequence: TGCAGTGCTAGAGATTCGAGGGGAGTCACAGATACGCAGTATTTT. Residues: CSARDSRGVTDTQYF.

The chain combines TRBV4-3 with TRBJ1-4; D perhaps matches TRBD1 (6 bases). Germline CDR1 LGHNA, CDR2 YSLEER. The CDR3 is made up of 15 amino acids. Trimming shortened V by 8 bases and J by 6 bases, and 19 bases separated the two germline ends. CDR3 in DNA: TGCGCCAGCGGGAGGTCAACGGCAGGGGATGAAAAACTGTTTTTT. This translates into CASGRSTAGDEKLFF.

In regard to this clonotype: Germline and junction disagree at one end, which may indicate a read error. The rearrangement links TRBV28 to TRBJ2-1, with TRBD2 as a possible D gene (6 bases). The end of the DNA is better explained by TRBJ2-7, so the J call may be wrong. Germline V gene lookup returns CDR1 MDHEN and CDR2 SYDVKM. There are 16 residues in the CDR3. Here the CDR3 reads CAGSFVRRVFYNEQYF. The CDR3, as DNA: TGTGCCGGCAGTTTCGTAAGGAGGGTGTTTTACAATGAGCAGTACTTC.

The chain recombines TRBV7-2 with TRBJ2-7; tentatively, D is TRBD2 (5 bases). The length of the CDR3 is 15 residues. V lost 4 bases to trimming and J lost 0 bases, with 13 bases between them. Germline V gene sequence: CDR1 SGHTA, CDR2 FQGNSA. This CDR3 is CASSYSAFSSYEQYF. CDR3 coding DNA: TGTGCCAGCAGCTATAGCGCCTTTAGCTCCTACGAGCAGTACTTC. The variable domain in full, with the rest retrieved from reference TRBV7-2 and TRBJ2-7, is GAGVSQSPSNKVTEKGKDVELRCDPISGHTALYWYRQSLGQGLEFLIYFQGNSAPDKSGLPSDRFSAERTGGSVSTLTIQRTQQEDSAVYLCASSYSAFSSYEQYFGPGTRLTVT.

The rearrangement links TRBV20-1 to TRBJ2-7; the D gene is possibly TRBD1 (6 bases). CDR3 length: 14 residues. Germline V gene lookup returns CDR1 DFQATT and CDR2 SNEGSKA (reference sequence). Between the trimmed V and J ends, which lost 3 bases and 5 bases, there was a span of 17 bases. CDR3 region: CSARTGTRGHEQYF. DNA for the CDR3: TGCAGTGCTAGGACCGGGACAAGGGGCCACGAGCAGTACTTC.

The sample holds a few counts of this clonotype. The rearrangement joins TRBV20-1 to TRBJ2-1; 10 nucleotides match TRBD2. Germline V lookup: CDR1 DFQATT, CDR2 SNEGSKA (reference sequence). The CDR3 has 14 residues. The ends lost 6 bases at V and 6 bases at J; junction bases unmatched: 8. The CDR3 loop is CSAPKAGGVNEQFF. The DNA of the CDR3 is TGCAGTGCCCCAAAAGCGGGAGGGGTCAATGAGCAGTTCTTC.

V usage is TRBV6-5 and J usage is TRBJ2-1; D might be TRBD1 or TRBD2, each matching 5 bases. The end of the DNA is better explained by TRBJ2-7, so the J call may be wrong. This CDR3 contains 15 residues. Per germline, CDR1 MNHEY and CDR2 SVGAGI. In DNA form, the CDR3 reads TGTGCCAGCAACACGAGGGGCGACTCCTACAATGAGCAGTACTTC. Translating it yields CASNTRGDSYNEQYF.

The chain combines TRBV5-5 with TRBJ2-1; D gene uncertain. Per the germline V gene, CDR1 is SGHKS and CDR2 is YYEKEE (reference sequence). V lost 0 bases to trimming and J lost 3 bases, with 16 bases between them. This CDR3 contains 17 residues. The CDR3 DNA follows: TGTGCCAGCAGCTTGGCCGAGTCGGCACGTTTCTACAATGAGCAGTTCTTC. It codes for CASSLAESARFYNEQFF.

The V gene is TRBV18, the J gene TRBJ2-7; 11 bases are a match to TRBD2. The J segment lost 0 bases and the V segment lost 6 bases, leaving 7 bases of the junction unmatched. The germline V gene encodes CDR1 KGHSH and CDR2 LQKENI. This CDR3 has 16 amino acids. The CDR3 is CASSAIAGGGSYEQYF. The CDR3 DNA reads TGTGCCAGCTCCGCTATAGCGGGAGGGGGCTCCTACGAGCAGTACTTC.

As concerns this clonotype: With a much larger clone just one base away, this may be a read error. The rearrangement joins TRBV10-3 to TRBJ2-5; the match to TRBD2 covers 14 bases. The germline CDR1 and CDR2 sequences are ENHRY and SYGVKD. V lost 6 bases and J lost 11; bases outside the gene matches: 11. CDR3 size: 15 residues. The CDR3 DNA reads TGTGCCATCAGCCCGGGACTAGCGGGAGTAAATGAGCAGTACTTC. It yields the protein CAISPGLAGVNEQYF.